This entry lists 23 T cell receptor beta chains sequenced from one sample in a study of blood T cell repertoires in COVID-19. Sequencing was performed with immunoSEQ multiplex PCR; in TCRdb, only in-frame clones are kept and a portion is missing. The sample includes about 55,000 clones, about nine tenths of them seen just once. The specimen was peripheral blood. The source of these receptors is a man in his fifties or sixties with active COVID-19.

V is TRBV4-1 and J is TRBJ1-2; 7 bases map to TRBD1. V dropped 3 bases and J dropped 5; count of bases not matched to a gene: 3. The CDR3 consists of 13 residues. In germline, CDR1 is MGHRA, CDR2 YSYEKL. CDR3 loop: CASSHGTAYGYTF. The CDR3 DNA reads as TGCGCCAGCAGCCACGGGACAGCTTATGGCTACACCTTC.

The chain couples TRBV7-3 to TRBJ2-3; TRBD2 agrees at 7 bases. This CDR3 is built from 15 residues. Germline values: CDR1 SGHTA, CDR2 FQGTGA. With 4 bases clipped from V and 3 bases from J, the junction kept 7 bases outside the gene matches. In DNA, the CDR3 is TGTGCCAGCAGCTCCCGATTTAGCGGGACAGATACGCAGTATTTT. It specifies CASSSRFSGTDTQYF.

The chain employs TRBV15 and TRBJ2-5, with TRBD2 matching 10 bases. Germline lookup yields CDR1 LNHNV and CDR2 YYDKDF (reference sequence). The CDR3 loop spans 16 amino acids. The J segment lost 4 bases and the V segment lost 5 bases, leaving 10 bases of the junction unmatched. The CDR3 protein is CATSGSLAGAGETQYF. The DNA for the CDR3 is TGTGCCACCAGCGGCTCTCTAGCGGGAGCAGGAGAGACCCAGTACTTC.

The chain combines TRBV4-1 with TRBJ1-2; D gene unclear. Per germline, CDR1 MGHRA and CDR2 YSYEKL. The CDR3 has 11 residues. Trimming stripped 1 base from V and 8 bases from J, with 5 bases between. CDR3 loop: CASSQGGGYTF. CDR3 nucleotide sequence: TGCGCCAGCAGCCAAGGCGGCGGCTACACCTTC.

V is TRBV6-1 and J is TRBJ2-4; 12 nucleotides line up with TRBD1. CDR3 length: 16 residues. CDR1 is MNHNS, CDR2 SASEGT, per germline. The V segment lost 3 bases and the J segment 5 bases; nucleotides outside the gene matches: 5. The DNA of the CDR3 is TGTGCCAGCAGTGAGTGGGACAGGGGGCCCGAAAACATTCAGTACTTC. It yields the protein CASSEWDRGPENIQYF.

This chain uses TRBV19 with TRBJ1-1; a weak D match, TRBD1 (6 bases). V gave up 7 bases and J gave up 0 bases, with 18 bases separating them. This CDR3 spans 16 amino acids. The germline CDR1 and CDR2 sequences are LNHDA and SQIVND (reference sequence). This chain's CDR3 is CASNPGAAAMNTEAFF. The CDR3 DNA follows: TGTGCCAGTAATCCAGGGGCGGCCGCTATGAACACTGAAGCTTTCTTT.

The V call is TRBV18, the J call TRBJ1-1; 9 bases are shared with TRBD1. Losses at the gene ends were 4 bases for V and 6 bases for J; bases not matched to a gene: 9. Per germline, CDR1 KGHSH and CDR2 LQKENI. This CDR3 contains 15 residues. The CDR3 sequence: CASSRTTGGKAEAFF. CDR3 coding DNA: TGTGCCAGCTCACGAACGACAGGGGGTAAAGCTGAAGCTTTCTTT.

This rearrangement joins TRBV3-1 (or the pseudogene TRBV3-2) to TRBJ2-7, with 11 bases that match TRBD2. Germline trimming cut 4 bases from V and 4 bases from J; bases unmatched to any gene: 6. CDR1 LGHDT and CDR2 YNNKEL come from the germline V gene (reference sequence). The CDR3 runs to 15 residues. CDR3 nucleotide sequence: TGTGCCAGCAGCCTCCTACTAGCGGGAGTTTACGAGCAGTACTTC. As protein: CASSLLLAGVYEQYF.

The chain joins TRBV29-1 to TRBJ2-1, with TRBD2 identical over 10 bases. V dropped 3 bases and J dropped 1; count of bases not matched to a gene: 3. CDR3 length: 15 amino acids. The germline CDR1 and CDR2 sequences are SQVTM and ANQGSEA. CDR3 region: CSVDLAGVSYNEQFF. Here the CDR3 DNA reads TGCAGCGTTGACCTAGCGGGAGTATCCTACAATGAGCAGTTCTTC.

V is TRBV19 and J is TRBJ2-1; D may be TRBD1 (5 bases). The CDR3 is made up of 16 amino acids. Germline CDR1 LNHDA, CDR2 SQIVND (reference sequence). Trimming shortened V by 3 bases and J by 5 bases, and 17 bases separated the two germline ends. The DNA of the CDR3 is TGTGCCAGTAGTATGGAAAGATGGGGCATCGACAATGAGCAGTTCTTC. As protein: CASSMERWGIDNEQFF. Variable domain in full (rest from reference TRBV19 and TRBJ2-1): DGGITQSPKYLFRKEGQNVTLSCEQNLNHDAMYWYRQDPGQGLRLIYYSQIVNDFQKGDIAEGYSVSREKKESFPLTVTSAQKNPTAFYLCASSMERWGIDNEQFFGPGTRLTVL.

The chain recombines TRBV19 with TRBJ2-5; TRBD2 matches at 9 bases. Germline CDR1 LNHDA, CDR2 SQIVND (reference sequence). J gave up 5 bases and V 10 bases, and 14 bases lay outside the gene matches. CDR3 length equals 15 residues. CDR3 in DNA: TGTGCCACCTCGTTTAGCGGGAGCACGGGGGAGACCCAGTACTTC. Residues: CATSFSGSTGETQYF.

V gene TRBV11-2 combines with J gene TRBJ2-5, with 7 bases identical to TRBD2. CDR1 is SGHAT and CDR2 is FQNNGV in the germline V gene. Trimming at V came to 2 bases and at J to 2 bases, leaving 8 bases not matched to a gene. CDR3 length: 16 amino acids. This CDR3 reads CASSLRSTSTQETQYF. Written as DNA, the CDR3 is TGTGCCAGCAGCTTAAGGTCGACTAGCACACAAGAGACCCAGTACTTC.

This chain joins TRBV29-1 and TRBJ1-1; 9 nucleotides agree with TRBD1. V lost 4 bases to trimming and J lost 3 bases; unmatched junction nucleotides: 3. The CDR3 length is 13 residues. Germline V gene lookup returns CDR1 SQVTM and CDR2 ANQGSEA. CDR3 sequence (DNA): TGCAGCGTTGTTCGACAGGGGGACACTGAAGCTTTCTTT. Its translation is CSVVRQGDTEAFF.

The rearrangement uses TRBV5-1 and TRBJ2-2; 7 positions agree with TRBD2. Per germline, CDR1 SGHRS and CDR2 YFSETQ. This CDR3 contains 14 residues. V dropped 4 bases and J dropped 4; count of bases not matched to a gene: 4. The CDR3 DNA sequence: TGCGCCAGCAGCCCAGCGGGAATCACCGGGGAGCTGTTTTTT. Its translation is CASSPAGITGELFF. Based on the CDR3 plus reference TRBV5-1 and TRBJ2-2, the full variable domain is KAGVTQTPRYLIKTRGQQVTLSCSPISGHRSVSWYQQTPGQGLQFLFEYFSETQRNKGNFPGRFSGRQFSNSRSEMNVSTLELGDSALYLCASSPAGITGELFFGEGSRLTVL.

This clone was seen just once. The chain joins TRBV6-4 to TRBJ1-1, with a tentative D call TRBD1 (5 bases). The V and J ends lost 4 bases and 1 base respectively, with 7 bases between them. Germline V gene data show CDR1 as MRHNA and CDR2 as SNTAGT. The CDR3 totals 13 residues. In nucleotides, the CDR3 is TGTGCCAGCAGTGTTGGGGCGAACACTGAAGCTTTCTTT. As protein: CASSVGANTEAFF.

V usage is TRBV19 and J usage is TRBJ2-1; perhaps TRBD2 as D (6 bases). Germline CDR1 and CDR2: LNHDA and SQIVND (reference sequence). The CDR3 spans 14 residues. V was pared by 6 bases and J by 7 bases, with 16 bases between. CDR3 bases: TGTGCCAGTAGAACGGAGGGGATGGGTAATGAGCAGTTCTTC. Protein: CASRTEGMGNEQFF.

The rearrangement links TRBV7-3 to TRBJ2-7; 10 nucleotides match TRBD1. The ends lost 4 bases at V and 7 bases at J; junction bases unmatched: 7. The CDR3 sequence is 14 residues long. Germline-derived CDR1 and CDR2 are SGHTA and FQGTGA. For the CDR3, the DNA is TGTGCCAGCAGCTCCGGGACAGGGGTTGAGGAGCAGTACTTC. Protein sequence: CASSSGTGVEEQYF.

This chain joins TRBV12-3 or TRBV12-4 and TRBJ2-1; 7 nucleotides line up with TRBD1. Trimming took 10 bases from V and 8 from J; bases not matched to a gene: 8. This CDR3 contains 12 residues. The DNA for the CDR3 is TGTGCCAACTCGGGGACAGTCCATGAGCAGTTCTTC. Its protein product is CANSGTVHEQFF.

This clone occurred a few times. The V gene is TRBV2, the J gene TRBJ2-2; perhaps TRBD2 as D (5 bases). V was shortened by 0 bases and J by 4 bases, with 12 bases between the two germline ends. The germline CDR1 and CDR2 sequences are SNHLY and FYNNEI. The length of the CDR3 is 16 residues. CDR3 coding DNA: TGTGCCAGCAGTGAAGCGCGGGCACAGCTCACCGGGGAGCTGTTTTTT. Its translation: CASSEARAQLTGELFF. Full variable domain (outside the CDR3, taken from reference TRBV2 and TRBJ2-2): EPEVTQTPSHQVTQMGQEVILRCVPISNHLYFYWYRQILGQKVEFLVSFYNNEISEKSEIFDDQFSVERPDGSNFTLKIRSTKLEDSAMYFCASSEARAQLTGELFFGEGSRLTVL.

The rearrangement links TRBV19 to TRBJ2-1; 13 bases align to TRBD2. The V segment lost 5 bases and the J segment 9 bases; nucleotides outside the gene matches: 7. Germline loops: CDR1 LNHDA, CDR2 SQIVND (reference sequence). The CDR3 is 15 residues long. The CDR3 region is CASSYTSGRAGEQFF. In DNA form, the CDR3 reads TGTGCCAGTAGTTATACTAGCGGGAGGGCGGGTGAGCAGTTCTTC. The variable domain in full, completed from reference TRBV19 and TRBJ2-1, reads DGGITQSPKYLFRKEGQNVTLSCEQNLNHDAMYWYRQDPGQGLRLIYYSQIVNDFQKGDIAEGYSVSREKKESFPLTVTSAQKNPTAFYLCASSYTSGRAGEQFFGPGTRLTVL.

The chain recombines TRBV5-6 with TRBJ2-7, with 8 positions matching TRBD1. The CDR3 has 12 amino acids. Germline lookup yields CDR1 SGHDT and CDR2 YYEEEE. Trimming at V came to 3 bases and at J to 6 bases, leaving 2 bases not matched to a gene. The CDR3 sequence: CASSSGTGEQYF. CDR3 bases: TGTGCCAGCAGCTCCGGGACAGGCGAGCAGTACTTC.

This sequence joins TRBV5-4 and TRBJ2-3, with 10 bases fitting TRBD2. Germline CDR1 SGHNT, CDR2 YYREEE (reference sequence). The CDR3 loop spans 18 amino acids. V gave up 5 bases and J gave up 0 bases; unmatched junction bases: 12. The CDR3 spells CASSSSGSWEKSTDTQYF. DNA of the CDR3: TGTGCCAGCAGTTCTAGCGGGAGTTGGGAAAAAAGCACAGATACGCAGTATTTT.

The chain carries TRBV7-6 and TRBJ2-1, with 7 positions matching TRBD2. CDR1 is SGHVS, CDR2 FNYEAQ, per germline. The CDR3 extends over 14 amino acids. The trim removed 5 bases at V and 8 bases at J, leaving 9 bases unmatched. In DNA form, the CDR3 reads TGTGCCAGCAGCCCCGTGGGGGAGGGCGATGAGCAGTTCTTC. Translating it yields CASSPVGEGDEQFF.